The entry below describes one T cell receptor beta chain. This sample was included in a study of beta chain features in type 1 diabetes. Germline V gene sequence: CDR1 MNHEY, CDR2 SVGAGI. This CDR3 is 13 amino acids long. The germline V and J ends were trimmed by 5 bases and 6 bases, with 11 bases remaining between them. Blood was drawn once from each donor into heparinised tubes. The draws averaged about 120 mL. By way of CD45RO/CCR7/CD25/CD127/CD95/CD27, the CD4+ regulatory, stem cell-like memory, central memory and naive cells were sorted. Every isolated RNA sample was fully reverse transcribed, so sequencing captured expressed TCRB transcripts. Only in-frame clones appear in the TCRdb table, and some are missing; sequencing was by immunoSEQ multiplex PCR. Here the sample spans 250,000 or so clones, 55% to 70% being singletons.

The sequencing sample was made of naive CD4+ T cells from blood. The chain employs TRBV6-5 and TRBJ2-1; maybe TRBD2 (6 bases). This sequence originates from a man younger than 45 in good health. The CDR3 sequence: CASSPTGVNEQFF. CDR3 sequence (DNA): TGTGCCAGCAGTCCCACGGGGGTCAATGAGCAGTTCTTC.